This T cell receptor (beta chain) emerged from a study of T cell responses to AZD1222 COVID-19 vaccine. This clone was seen a single time. The CDR3 has 16 amino acids. Trimming took 1 base from V and 7 from J; bases not matched to a gene: 8. Germline lookup yields CDR1 SGHRS and CDR2 YFSETQ. The method was immunoSEQ multiplex PCR; TCRdb's version includes in-frame clones alone and lacks a portion of them. The table has roughly 150,000 clones, around 87% seen once. The chain combines TRBV5-1 with TRBJ2-3; TRBD2 aligns across 11 bases. The clonotype originates from an adult in good health. The sample was peripheral blood, taken on day 0 of AZD1222 vaccination. This CDR3 reads CASSLRLAGGRNTQYF. The CDR3 bases are TGCGCCAGCAGCTTGAGGCTAGCGGGGGGAAGAAATACGCAGTATTTT.